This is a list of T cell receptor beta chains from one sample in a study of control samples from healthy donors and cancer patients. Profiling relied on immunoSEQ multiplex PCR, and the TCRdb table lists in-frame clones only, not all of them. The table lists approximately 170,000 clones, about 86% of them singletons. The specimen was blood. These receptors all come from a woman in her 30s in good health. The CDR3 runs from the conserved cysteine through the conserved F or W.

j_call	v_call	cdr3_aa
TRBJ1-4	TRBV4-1	CASSQEISGTRKLFF
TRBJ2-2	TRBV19	CASSPQHRDHGELFF
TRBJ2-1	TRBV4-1	CASSQQDRATNEQFF
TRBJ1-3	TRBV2	CATSTPGQGSGNTIYF
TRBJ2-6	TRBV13	CASSSRRAGANVLTF
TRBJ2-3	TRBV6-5	CASTWTSGVKYF
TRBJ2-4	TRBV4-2	CASSQDSNTQAKNIQYF
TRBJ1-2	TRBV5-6	CASSTPGESRGYTF
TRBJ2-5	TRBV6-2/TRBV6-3	CASSAGDETQYF
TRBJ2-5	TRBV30	CALQRAQETQYF
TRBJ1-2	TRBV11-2	CASSLEPGSRGYTF
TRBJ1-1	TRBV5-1	CASSPVGGRNTEAFF
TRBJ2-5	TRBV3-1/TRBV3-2	CASSQQGWSQETQYF
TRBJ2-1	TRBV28	CASKEGGYNEQFF
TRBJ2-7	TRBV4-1	CASSQDPRTIYEQYF
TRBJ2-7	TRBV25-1	CASSPTEYEQYF
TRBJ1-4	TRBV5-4	CASSYSFGSEEKLFF
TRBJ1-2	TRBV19	CATRRPAIYGYTF
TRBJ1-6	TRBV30	CAWRRRDRAYNSPLHF
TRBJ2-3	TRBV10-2	CASSESGGVGDTQYF
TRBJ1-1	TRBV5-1	CASRLRLATEAFF
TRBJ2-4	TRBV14	CASSQGSQAGERNIQYF
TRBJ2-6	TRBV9	CASSVASSGWEANVLTF
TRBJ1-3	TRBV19	CASSILSQGSGNTIYF
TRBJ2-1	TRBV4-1	CASSPQTSVGFGEQFF
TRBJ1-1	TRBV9	CASSPRTANMNTEAFF
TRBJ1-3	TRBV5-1	CASSLGQRNTIYF
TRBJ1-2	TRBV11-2	CASSLDQVRGSTGYTF
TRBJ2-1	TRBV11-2	CASSPAMTGRYNEQFF
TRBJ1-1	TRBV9	CASSVVSGNTEAFF
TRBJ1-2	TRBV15	CATSRELWSGVGYTF
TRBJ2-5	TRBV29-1	CSVEMFLRQGSTGSETQYF
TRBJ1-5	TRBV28	CASSFHSSNQPQHF
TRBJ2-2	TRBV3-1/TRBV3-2	CASSYGTRAPWAGELFF
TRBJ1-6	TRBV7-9	CASSSPGQGGSPLHF
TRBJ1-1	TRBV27	CATQLSLGTEAFF
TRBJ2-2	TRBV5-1	CASTGTGDGGELFF
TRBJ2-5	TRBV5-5	CASSDLGTAQETQYF
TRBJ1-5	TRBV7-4	CASSLESVPGCGNQPQHF
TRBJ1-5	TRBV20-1	CSASRGVGGNQPQHF
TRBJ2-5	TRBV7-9	CASSPYLRTGFWETQYF
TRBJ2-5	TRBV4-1	CASSQAPDGTQYF
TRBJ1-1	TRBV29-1	CSVDFRGGNTEAFF
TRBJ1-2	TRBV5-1	CASSLEGGTAYGYTF
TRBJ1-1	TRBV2	CAELGVATEAFF
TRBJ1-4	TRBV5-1	CASSLETTGTGDEKLFF
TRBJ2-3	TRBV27	CASKRSGGTDTQYF
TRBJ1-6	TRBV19	CASSRQGRNSPLHF
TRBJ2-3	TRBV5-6	CASSLFGGLADTQYF
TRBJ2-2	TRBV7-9	CASSPQWELFF
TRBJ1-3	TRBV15	CATSRDLGDTIYF
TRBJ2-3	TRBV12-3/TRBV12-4	CASSPRNTQYF